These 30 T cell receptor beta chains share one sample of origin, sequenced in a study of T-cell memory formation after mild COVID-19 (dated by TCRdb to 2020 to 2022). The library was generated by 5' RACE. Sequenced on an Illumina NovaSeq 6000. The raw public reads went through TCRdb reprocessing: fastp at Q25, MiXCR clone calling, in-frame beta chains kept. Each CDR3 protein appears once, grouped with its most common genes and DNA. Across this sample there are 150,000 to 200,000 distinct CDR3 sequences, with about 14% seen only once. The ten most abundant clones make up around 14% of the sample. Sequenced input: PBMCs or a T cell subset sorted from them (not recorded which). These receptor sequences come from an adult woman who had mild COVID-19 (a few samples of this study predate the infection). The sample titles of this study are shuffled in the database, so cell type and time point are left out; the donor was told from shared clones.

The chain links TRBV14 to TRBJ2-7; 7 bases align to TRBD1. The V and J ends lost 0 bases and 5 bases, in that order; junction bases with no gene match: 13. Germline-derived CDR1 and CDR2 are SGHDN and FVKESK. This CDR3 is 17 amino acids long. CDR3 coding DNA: TGTGCCAGCAGCCAAGATCACAGGGGCTGGGTTCCGGACGAGCAGTACTTC. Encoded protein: CASSQDHRGWVPDEQYF.

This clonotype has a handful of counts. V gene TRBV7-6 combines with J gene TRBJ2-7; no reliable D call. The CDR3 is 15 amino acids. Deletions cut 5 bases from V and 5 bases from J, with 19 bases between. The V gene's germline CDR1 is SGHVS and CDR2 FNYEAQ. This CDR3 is CASSDRAHRLDEQYF. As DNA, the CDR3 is TGTGCCAGCAGCGACCGGGCCCACCGACTGGACGAGCAGTACTTC.

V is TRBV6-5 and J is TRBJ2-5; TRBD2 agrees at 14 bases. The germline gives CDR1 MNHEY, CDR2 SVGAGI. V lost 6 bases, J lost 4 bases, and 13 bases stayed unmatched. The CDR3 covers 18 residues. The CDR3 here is CASSSLGLAGVGGETQYF. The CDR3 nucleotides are TGTGCCAGCAGCTCTCTGGGACTAGCGGGAGTCGGGGGAGAGACCCAGTACTTC.

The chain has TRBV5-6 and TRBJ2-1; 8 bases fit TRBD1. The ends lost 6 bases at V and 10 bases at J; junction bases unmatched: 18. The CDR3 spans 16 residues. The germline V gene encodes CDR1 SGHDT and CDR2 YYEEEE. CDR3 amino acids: CASNEAQGAQLWEQFF. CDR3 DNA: TGTGCCAGCAACGAGGCCCAGGGGGCTCAGCTCTGGGAGCAGTTCTTC.

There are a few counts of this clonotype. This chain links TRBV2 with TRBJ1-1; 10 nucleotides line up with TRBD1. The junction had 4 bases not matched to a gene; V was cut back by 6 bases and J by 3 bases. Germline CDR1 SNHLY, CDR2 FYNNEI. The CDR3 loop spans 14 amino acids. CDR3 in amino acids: CASSRTGGYTEAFF. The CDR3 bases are TGTGCCAGCAGCAGGACAGGGGGGTACACTGAAGCTTTCTTT.

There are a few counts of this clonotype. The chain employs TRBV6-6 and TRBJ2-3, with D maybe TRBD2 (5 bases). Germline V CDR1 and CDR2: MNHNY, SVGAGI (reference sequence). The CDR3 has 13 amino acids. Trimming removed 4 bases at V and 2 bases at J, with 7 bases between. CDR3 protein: CASSSGLTDTQYF. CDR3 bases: TGTGCCAGCAGTTCCGGACTCACAGATACGCAGTATTTT.

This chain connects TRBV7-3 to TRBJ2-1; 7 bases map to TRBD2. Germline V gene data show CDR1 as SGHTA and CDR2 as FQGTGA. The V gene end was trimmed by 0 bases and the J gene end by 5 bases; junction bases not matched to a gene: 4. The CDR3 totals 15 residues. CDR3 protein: CASSLTRESNNEQFF. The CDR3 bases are TGTGCCAGCAGCTTAACGCGGGAGAGCAACAATGAGCAGTTCTTC.

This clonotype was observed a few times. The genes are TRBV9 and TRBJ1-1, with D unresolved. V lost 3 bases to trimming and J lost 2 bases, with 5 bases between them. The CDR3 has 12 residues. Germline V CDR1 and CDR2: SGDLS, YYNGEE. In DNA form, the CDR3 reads TGTGCCAGCAGCGGGGGTAACACTGAAGCTTTCTTT. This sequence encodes CASSGGNTEAFF.

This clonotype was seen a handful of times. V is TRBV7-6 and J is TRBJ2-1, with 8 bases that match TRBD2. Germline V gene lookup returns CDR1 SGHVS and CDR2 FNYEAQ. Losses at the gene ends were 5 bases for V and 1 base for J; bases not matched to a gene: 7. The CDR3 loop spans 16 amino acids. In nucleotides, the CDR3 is TGTGCCAGCAGCCTAAGCGGGGGACGATCCTACAATGAGCAGTTCTTC. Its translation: CASSLSGGRSYNEQFF.

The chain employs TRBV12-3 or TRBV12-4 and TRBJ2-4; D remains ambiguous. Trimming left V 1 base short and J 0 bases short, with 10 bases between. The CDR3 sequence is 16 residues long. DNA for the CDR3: TGTGCCAGCAGTTTAGGAGGTCAACTAGCCAAAAACATTCAGTACTTC. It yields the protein CASSLGGQLAKNIQYF.

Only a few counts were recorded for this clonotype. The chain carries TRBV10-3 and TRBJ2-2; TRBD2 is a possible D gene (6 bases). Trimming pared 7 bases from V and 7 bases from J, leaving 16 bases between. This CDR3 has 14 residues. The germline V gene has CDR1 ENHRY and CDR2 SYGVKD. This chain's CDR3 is CAITRLVGNGELFF. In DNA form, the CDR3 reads TGTGCCATCACGAGACTAGTTGGTAACGGGGAGCTGTTTTTT.

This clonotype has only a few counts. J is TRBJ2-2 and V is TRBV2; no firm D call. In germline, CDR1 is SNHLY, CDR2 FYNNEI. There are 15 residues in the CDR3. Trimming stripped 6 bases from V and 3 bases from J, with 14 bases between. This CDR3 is CASRARSIYTGELFF. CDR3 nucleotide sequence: TGTGCCAGCAGGGCCAGATCTATTTACACCGGGGAGCTGTTTTTT. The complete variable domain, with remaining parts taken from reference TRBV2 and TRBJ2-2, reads EPEVTQTPSHQVTQMGQEVILRCVPISNHLYFYWYRQILGQKVEFLVSFYNNEISEKSEIFDDQFSVERPDGSNFTLKIRSTKLEDSAMYFCASRARSIYTGELFFGEGSRLTVL.

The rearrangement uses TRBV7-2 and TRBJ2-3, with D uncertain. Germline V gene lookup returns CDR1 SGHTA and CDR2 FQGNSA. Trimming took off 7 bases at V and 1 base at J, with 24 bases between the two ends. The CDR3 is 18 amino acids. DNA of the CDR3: TGTGCCAGCACCTTCAACACGGTGGGGTACACCCGCACAGATACGCAGTATTTT. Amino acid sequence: CASTFNTVGYTRTDTQYF.

The DNA of the CDR3 is TGTGCCAGCAGTGCCCGGGACAGCCCTCAGAATGAAAAACTGTTTTTT. It yields the protein CASSARDSPQNEKLFF. This chain connects TRBV2 to TRBJ1-4; 7 nucleotides agree with TRBD1. The CDR3 contains 16 residues. V was pared by 4 bases and J by 5 bases, with 10 bases of the junction left unmatched. Per germline, CDR1 SNHLY and CDR2 FYNNEI.

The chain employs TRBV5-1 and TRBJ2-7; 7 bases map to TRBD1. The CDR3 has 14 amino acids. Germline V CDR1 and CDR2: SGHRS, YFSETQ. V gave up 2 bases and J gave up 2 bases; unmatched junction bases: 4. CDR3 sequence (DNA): TGCGCCAGCAGCTTCCGACAGGGTGCCTACGAGCAGTACTTC. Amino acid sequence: CASSFRQGAYEQYF.

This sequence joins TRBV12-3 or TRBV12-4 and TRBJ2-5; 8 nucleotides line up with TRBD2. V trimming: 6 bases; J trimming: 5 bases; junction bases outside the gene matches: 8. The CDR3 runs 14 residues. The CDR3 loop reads CASSSGLGRETQYF. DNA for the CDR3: TGTGCCAGCAGCTCGGGACTAGGGCGCGAGACCCAGTACTTC.

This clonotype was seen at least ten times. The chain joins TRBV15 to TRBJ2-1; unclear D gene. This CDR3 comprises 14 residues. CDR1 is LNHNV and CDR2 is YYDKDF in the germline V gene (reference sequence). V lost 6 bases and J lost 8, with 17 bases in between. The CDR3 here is CATSIELGFYEQFF. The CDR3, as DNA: TGTGCCACCAGTATCGAACTGGGGTTCTATGAGCAGTTCTTC.

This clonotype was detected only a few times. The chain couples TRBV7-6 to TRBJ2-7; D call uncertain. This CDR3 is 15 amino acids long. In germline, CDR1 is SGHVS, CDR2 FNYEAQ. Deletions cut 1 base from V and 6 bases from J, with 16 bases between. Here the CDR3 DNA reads TGTGCCAGCAGCTTAGGGCGGCCAGGATCGGGCGAGCAGTACTTC. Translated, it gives CASSLGRPGSGEQYF.

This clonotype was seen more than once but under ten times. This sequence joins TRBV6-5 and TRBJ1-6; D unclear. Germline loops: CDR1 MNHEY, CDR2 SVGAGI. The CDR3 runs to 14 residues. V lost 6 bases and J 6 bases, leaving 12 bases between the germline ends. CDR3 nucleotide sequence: TGTGCCAGCAGGGCCGGGCAGTCTAATTCACCCCTCCACTTT. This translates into CASRAGQSNSPLHF.

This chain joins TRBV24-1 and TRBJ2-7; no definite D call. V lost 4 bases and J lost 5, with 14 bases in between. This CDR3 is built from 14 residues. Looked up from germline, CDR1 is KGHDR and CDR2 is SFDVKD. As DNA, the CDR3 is TGTGCCACCAGTGACCCCAGGACCCCCCACGAGCAGTACTTC. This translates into CATSDPRTPHEQYF.

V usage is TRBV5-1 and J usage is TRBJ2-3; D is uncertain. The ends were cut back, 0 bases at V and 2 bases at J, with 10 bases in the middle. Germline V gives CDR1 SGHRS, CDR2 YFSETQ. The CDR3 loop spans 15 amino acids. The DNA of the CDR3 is TGCGCCAGCAGCTTGGCCGTTGGGGTCACAGATACGCAGTATTTT. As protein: CASSLAVGVTDTQYF.

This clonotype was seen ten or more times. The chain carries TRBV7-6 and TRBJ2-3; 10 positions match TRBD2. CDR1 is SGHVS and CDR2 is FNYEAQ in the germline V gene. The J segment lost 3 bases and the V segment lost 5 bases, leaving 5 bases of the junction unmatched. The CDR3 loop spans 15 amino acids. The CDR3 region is CASSPLAGRTDTQYF. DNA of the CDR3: TGTGCCAGCAGCCCACTAGCGGGAAGAACAGATACGCAGTATTTT.

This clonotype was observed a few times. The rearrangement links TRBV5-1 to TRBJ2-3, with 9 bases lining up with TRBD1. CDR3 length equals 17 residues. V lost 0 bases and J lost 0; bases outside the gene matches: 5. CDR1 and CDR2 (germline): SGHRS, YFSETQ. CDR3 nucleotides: TGCGCCAGCAGCTTGGCCAGGACAGGGGTTAGCACAGATACGCAGTATTTT. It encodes CASSLARTGVSTDTQYF.

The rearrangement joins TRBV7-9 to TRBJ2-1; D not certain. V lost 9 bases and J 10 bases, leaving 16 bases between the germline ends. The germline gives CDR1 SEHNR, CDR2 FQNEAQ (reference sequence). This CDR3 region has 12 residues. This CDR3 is CASHNPPDEQFF. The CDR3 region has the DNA TGTGCCAGTCATAACCCCCCGGACGAGCAGTTCTTC. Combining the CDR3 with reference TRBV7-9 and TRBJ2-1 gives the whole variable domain DTGVSQNPRHKITKRGQNVTFRCDPISEHNRLYWYRQTLGQGPEFLTYFQNEAQLEKSRLLSDRFSAERPKGSFSTLEIQRTEQGDSAMYLCASHNPPDEQFFGPGTRLTVL.

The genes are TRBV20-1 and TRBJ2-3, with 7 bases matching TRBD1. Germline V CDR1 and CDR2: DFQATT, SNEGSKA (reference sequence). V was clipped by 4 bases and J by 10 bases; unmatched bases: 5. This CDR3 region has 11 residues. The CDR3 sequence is CSAKKGQSQYF. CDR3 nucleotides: TGCAGTGCTAAAAAGGGACAGTCGCAGTATTTT.

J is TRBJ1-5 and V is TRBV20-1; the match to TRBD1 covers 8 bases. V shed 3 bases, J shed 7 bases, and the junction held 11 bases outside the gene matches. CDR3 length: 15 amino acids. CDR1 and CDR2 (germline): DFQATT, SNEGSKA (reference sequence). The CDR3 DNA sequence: TGCAGTGCTAGTTCCACCGGGACAGGAGGCCAGCCCCAGCATTTT. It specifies CSASSTGTGGQPQHF.

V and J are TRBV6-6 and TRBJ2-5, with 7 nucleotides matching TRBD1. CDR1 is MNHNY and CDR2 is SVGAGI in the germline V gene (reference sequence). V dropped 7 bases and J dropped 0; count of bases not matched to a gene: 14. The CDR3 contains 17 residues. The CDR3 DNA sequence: TGTGCCAGCACCAAAACAAACAGGGGCGGGTACCAAGAGACCCAGTACTTC. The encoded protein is CASTKTNRGGYQETQYF.

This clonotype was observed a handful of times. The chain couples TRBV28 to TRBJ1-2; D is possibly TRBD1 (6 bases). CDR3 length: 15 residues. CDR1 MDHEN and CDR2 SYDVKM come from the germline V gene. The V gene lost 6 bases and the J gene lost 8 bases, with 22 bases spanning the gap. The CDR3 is CASRNYGTETGGYTF. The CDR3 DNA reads TGTGCCAGCAGAAATTATGGAACAGAGACAGGCGGCTACACCTTC.

CDR3 sequence: CASSQEGTGIGNTIYF. The CDR3 DNA follows: TGCGCCAGCAGCCAAGAAGGGACAGGGATTGGAAACACCATATATTTT. This chain joins TRBV4-1 and TRBJ1-3, with 9 bases lining up with TRBD1. This CDR3 has 16 amino acids. Trimming cost V 0 bases and J 3 bases; bases outside gene matches: 3. Germline V gives CDR1 MGHRA, CDR2 YSYEKL.

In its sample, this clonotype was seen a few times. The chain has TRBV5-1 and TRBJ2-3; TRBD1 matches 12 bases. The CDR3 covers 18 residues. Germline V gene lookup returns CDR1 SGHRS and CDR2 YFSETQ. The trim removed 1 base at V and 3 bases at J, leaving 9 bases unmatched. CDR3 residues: CASSLFGDRGQGTDTQYF. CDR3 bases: TGCGCCAGCAGCTTGTTCGGGGACAGGGGGCAGGGTACAGATACGCAGTATTTT.